This TCR beta chain emerged from a study of regulatory T cells in long-lasting Graves disease. Both iRepertoire HTBI primers and Arm-PCR of CDR3 regions were used to build the TCR beta libraries. Via MiXCR, TCRdb re-called the multiplex PCR reads, giving one row per CDR3 protein. The sample includes a few hundred thousand distinct CDR3 sequences, 20% to 25% of them seen just once. As for this clonotype: Its antigen is as yet unknown.

Germline V gene sequence: CDR1 MDHEN, CDR2 SYDVKM. The V gene end was trimmed by 4 bases and the J gene end by 0 bases; junction bases not matched to a gene: 8. The CDR3 runs to 18 residues. Study-wide findings and caveats: Relative to newly diagnosed Graves' patients, persistent ones had lower TCR diversity. TRBV28, TRBJ1-2 and TRBJ2-5 emerged as the favored segments in persistent disease.

Time point described: persistent/refractory GD, antithyroid drugs over 5 years with positive TRAb. Extracted PBMC RNA gave rise to the TCR library. Those enrolled as patients came out of an endocrinology department in Xi'an, China. The EDTA tubes were filled with around 8.1 milliliters of drawn peripheral blood. This TCR was sampled from a female donor with Graves disease. J is TRBJ2-3 and V is TRBV28; 12 bases line up with TRBD2. The sequencing here drew on peripheral blood mononuclear cells (PBMCs), taken when the disease was refractory, from a patient treated with antithyroid drugs. The CDR3 nucleotides read TGTGCCAGCAGTTCAACCATAGGACTAGCGGGGAGCACAGATACGCAGTATTTT. It codes for CASSSTIGLAGSTDTQYF.